Detailed here is one T cell receptor (beta chain). Its antigen is not yet known. Base qualities were left out, and no much larger clone turns up one base away. These data belong to a study of cytomegalovirus exposure and HLA in healthy donors (dated by TCRdb to the late 2010s). In terms of the full investigation: In an earlier analysis of 587 of the donors, under 300 Gb of sequence data and 120 million or so unique TCR beta sequences from about 179 million T cells were reported. All discovery cohort repertoires had been generated using a single sequencing platform. A later genetic analysis used genome-wide SNP genotypes for about three fifths of the 666 donors, treating that subset as a discovery cohort. Rather than drawing on any new phenotypic data, the later analysis identified candidate immune exposures from TCR beta sequences and the way those sequences occurred across donors. A later analysis re-examined previously published TCR beta repertoires from around 670 donors and added high-resolution HLA genotyping to investigate patterns of TCR occurrence. Across 300 to 400 genotyped donors of the cohort, an average of approximately 220,000 unique TCR beta nucleotide sequences per donor were sequenced, and around 19% of those sequences were non-productive. Roughly five DR-DQ haplotypes were treated as single units for association and clustering because of strong linkage in the cohort. Besides the first cohort of roughly 700 subjects, a separate validation cohort made up of over 100 different subjects was used. Donor age, sex, ethnicity and CMV serostatus were compiled together with the repertoire data. High-throughput TCR immunosequencing, statistical association of individual TCRs with disease status, and machine learning were combined to predict cytomegalovirus infection status. The T cell repertoires of under 750 subjects were profiled by immunosequencing and related to cytomegalovirus serostatus. The aim of the study was to test whether cataloging public T cell receptors could identify signatures of past pathogen exposure. An earlier analysis of roughly 580 of the donors used high-throughput TCR beta sequencing to judge whether each TCR beta V gene segment behaved as functional or pseudogenic. An early release that covered more than 550 HLA-typed donors contained approximately 300 gigabases of sequencing data and 70 million to 100 million unique TCR sequences. Typing coverage varied by locus: roughly 629-640 donors for A, B, C, DRB1 and DQB1; more than 500 for DQA1; more than 600 for DPA1; roughly 470 for DPB1. Of the roughly 430 genotyped donors, roughly 85% fell in the genetic ancestry cluster associated with self-reported Caucasian donors. HLA typing covered class I and class II loci at four-digit resolution. Paper-wide results and their limitations: Several of the top co-occurrence clusters appeared to be linked to parvovirus B19, influenza, CMV and Epstein-Barr virus, according to a later analysis. In this cohort, only TCR beta chains were sequenced, and detectable features were limited by the absence of alpha or paired-chain data. Linkage disequilibrium might explain the correlated functional status among segregating V segments, but an unknown experimental factor could not be ruled out. The sequencing pipeline was judged likely to have produced a cluster of highly shared sequence variants as a technical artifact. According to a later analysis, TCR association rates differed among HLA loci, with DRB1 alleles showing the most associated TCRs and HLA-C alleles showing the fewest. In an earlier analysis of several hundred of the donors, most TCR beta V segments were observed in productive rearrangements about 87% or about 30% of the time, broadly matching IMGT annotations. Roughly uniform sequencing depth across donors was assumed in presence/absence analyses, although this assumption may not hold. A later analysis associated about 17,000 TCR beta sequences with specific HLA alleles at a false discovery rate of 0.05. Strong co-occurrence of HLA alleles, especially DR and DQ, made assigning TCR associations to individual alleles difficult. Because some donors lacked HLA typing at each locus, the association tests relied only on the typed subset. For the cohort, immune exposure information was limited to CMV serostatus. An association between a missense DCLRE1C variant and V-gene and J-gene trimming of TCR beta chains was found in a later genetic analysis and replicated in an independent cohort. A further reported finding was that TCR beta sequences accurately predicted the HLA-A and HLA-B alleles for most subjects in the first cohort. Most TCR sequences were seen in very few donors, while some public TCRs were found in many individuals. In a later analysis, most CMV-associated TCR beta chains were found to appear HLA-restricted, with HLA associations seemingly driven largely by CMV exposure. In a later analysis, HLA-associated TCR beta chains were found to be more clonally expanded and to have lower generation probabilities than equally common non-associated chains. The study gave a list of over 150 TCR beta chains associated with cytomegalovirus. Three of the identified cytomegalovirus-associated TCR beta chains were confirmed in vitro to be specific for cytomegalovirus antigens. The authors suggested that the approach could potentially be generalized to other disease states and immunological phenotypes. Seventeen rarely observed V segments, including chromosome 9 orphons, were excluded from the earlier analysis of about 600 of the donors because counts were too low. A later genetic analysis reported fewer N-insertions in productive TCRs among donors in an Asian-associated ancestry cluster than the approximately 670-donor mean. In both the original and validation cohorts, the classifier was reported to diagnose cytomegalovirus status with high specificity and sensitivity.

In total, 500 to 700 healthy bone marrow donors made up the cohort. All cohort members were sampled while nominally healthy, although unrecorded immune exposures were likely present. The donor was CMV seropositive and was included in the group of 250 to 300 seropositive cohort members. A peripheral blood sample was provided by each donor, and peripheral blood mononuclear cells were used for TCR beta sequencing. The Qiagen DNeasy Blood Extraction Kit was used to extract genomic DNA from the blood cell samples. Library method: the immunoSEQ multiplex PCR assay. For the multiplex PCR, a mixture combining 60 forward primers for TCR Vbeta segments and 13 reverse primers for TCR Jbeta segments was used. The CDR3 region of rearranged TCR beta genes was amplified from genomic DNA by a multiplex PCR assay. The Illumina HiSeq System was used to sequence the amplified TCR beta libraries as 87-base-pair reads. The study's own analysis went as follows. A later analysis tallied around 80 million unique TCR beta chains across the 666 repertoires, and around 12 million of those chains were shared by two or more donors. Raw reads were error-corrected and collapsed into unique sequences with a nearest-neighbor algorithm that merged closely related sequences to remove PCR and sequencing errors. Alignment of CDR3 sequences to IMGT reference sequences was used to assign V, D and J gene segments. For a sequence to be retained, at least a six-nucleotide match to both a V gene segment and a J gene segment was required. Rearrangements were called productive when the CDR3 lacked stop codons and stayed in frame with V and J; all others were non-productive. CDR3 was defined by IMGT convention, running from the second conserved V-encoded cysteine to the conserved J-encoded phenylalanine. Sequences without an unambiguous match to a single V gene segment were excluded from the earlier analysis of over 500 of the donors. In an earlier analysis of approximately 550 of the donors, V segments were called functional above 56.7% productive rearrangements and were called segregating when the between-donor standard deviation exceeded 5%. To diagnose cytomegalovirus status from the catalog of TCR beta chain sequences, a statistical classification framework was built. A later analysis assigned V and J genes by comparing TCR nucleotide sequences with IMGT/GENE-DB human TR gene sequences. Using the TCRdist pipeline, a later analysis assigned CDR3 sequences along with most-parsimonious VDJ recombination scenarios. In a later analysis, every TCR beta chain was defined by the combination of its CDR3 amino acid sequence and its V-gene family, and reads without a unique V-gene family were dropped. As a way to deal with suspected cross-contamination and a sequencing artifact, a later analysis dropped roughly 620 nucleotide sequences that were highly shared and had low generation probability. In a later analysis, a clonal expansion index was calculated for each public chain from normalized within-repertoire ranks of inferred template counts. In a later analysis, generation probabilities were computed using a VDJ recombination model fitted to out-of-frame rearrangements, and the results were checked against IGoR. A later analysis scored TCR-TCR, TCR-HLA and TCR-CMV co-occurrence with hypergeometric tests, applying a repertoire-size bias correction to TCR pairs. To estimate false discovery rates, a later analysis permuted the HLA or CMV assignments 20 times. In a later analysis, co-occurring TCRs were grouped using DBSCAN, and TCRdist sequence similarity was added for clustering within HLA-allele-positive subsets. Co-occurrence clustering excluded repertoires with fewer than 30,000 or more than 120,000 public chains, plus five with anomalous nucleotide sharing. This immuneACCESS table, as held by TCRdb, lists in-frame sequences with V and J called but not all clones. Of the missing ones, under half trace to an unresolved V gene in checked studies; the others have no known cause. Clone size and V and J calls were adopted from that table, with D and trimming inferred from the DNA. Present in this sample are 200,000 to 250,000 clones, more than 75% of which were seen just once. 5% to 6.5% of the sample is in the top ten clones.

The sequenced sample was PBMCs. This clonotype was sampled from a woman aged 40-49 years in good health and CMV-seropositive.

The base sequence is TGTGCCAGCAACCCACGGACTAGCGGGGCAGATACGCAGTATTTT. Its protein product is CASNPRTSGADTQYF. The chain couples TRBV11-1 to TRBJ2-3, with 12 junctional bases fitting TRBD2. Unmatched junction bases come to 6, with V trimmed by 7 bases and J by 4 bases. CDR1 and CDR2, per the germline V gene (reference sequence), are SGHAT and FQDESV. The CDR3 has 15 amino acids, counting the end cysteine and phenylalanine. The kept DNA is CDR3 alone, 45 bases in frame from the first base.